This T cell receptor beta chain was sequenced during a study of blood T cells in healthy people across ages. General observations from the study: Shifts in expanded clonotypes may have been confounded by donor CMV status, which was unknown.

The CDR3 covers 15 residues. Germline CDR1 WSHSY, CDR2 SAAADI. Trimming took off 4 bases at V and 0 bases at J, with 9 bases between the two ends. This clonotype was counted between two and nine times. The antigen is undetermined. A second about 7 to 11 cycle PCR used barcoded and J-beta primers. Sequencing recovered at least 3 million CDR3-containing paired-end reads from each sample. In TCRdb, the 5' RACE reads were re-called with MiXCR into one record per CDR3 protein. The data contain roughly 1,700,000 distinct CDR3 sequences, about 28% of them seen just once; the ten biggest clones take up less than 9.5%.

This TCR derives from a woman aged 25-40 years in good health. Sample: blood. V usage is TRBV10-2 and J usage is TRBJ2-2; TRBD2 is a possible D gene (6 bases). For the CDR3, the DNA is TGCGCCAGCAGTGGAGTAGCGGCGAACACCGGGGAGCTGTTTTTT. Protein: CASSGVAANTGELFF.